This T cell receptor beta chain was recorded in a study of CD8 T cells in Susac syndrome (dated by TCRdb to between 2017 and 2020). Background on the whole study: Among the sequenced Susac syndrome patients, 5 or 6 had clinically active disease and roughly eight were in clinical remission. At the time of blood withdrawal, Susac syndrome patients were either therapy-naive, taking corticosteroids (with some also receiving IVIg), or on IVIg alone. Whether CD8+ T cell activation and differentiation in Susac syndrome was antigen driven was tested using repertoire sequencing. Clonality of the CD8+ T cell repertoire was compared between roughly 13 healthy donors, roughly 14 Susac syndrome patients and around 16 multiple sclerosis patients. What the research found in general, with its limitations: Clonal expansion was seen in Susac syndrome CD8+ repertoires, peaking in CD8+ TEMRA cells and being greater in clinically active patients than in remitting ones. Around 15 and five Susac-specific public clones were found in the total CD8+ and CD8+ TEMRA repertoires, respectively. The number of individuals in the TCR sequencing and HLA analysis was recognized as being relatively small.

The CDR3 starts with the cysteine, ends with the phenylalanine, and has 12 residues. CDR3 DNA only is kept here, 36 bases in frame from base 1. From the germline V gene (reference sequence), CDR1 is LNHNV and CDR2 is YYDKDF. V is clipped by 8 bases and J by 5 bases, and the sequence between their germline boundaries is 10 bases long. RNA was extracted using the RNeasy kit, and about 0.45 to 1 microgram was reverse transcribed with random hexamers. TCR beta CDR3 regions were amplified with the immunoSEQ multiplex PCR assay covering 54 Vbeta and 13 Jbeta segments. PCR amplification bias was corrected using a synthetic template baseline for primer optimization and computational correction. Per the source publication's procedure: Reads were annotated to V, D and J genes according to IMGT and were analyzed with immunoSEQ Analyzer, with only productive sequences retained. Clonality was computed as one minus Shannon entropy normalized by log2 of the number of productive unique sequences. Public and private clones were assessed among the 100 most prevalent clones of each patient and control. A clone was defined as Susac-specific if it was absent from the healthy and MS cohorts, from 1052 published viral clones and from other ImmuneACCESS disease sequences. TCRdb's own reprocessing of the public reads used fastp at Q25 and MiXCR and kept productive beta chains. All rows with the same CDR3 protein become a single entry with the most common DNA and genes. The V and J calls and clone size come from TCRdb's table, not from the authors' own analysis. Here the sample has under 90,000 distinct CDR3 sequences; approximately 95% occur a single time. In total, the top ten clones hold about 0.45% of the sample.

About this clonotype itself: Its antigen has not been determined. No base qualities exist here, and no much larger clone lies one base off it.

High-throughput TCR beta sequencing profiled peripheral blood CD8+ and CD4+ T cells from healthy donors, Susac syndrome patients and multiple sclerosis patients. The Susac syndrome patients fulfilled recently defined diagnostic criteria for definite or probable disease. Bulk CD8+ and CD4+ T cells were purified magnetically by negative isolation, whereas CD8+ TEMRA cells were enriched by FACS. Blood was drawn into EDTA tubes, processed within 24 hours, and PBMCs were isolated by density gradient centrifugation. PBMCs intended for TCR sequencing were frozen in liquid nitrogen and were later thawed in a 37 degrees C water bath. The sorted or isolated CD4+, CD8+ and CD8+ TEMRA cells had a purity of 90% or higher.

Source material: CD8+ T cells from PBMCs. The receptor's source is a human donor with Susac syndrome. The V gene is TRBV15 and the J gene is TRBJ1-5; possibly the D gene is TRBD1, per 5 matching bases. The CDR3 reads CATGRGDQPQHF. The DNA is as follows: TGTGCCACCGGACGGGGGGATCAGCCCCAGCATTTT.